This T cell receptor beta chain comes out of a study of T cells in Graves' hyperthyroidism and ophthalmopathy. Overall study context: Peripheral blood was acquired at first diagnosis, ahead of any therapy whatsoever.

It was RNA transcripts that yielded the amplified TCR beta CDR3 regions. RT-PCR in the first round (using the HTBI primer set) targeted the TCR CDR3. TCRdb fed the multiplex PCR reads into MiXCR, producing one record per CDR3 protein. The table has fewer than 600,000 distinct CDR3 sequences, approximately 14% seen once; the top ten hold around a sixth. No progression to ophthalmopathy during 18 months of follow-up defined stable disease. Patients having uncontrolled infection, another autoimmune disease, pregnancy or lactation were not included. The PBMCs were sourced from fresh peripheral blood (around 10 ml). This clonotype was recorded many times. The TCR sequence derives from a woman under 30 with Graves' hyperthyroidism. Sequenced: blood.

CDR3 in amino acids: CASSRNLLSPQHF. As DNA, the CDR3 is TGTGCCAGCAGCCGAAACCTGCTGTCGCCCCAGCATTTT. V gene TRBV12-3 or TRBV12-4 combines with J gene TRBJ1-5; D is unclear. V gave up 6 bases and J gave up 9 bases, with 15 bases separating them. CDR3 length: 13 amino acids.